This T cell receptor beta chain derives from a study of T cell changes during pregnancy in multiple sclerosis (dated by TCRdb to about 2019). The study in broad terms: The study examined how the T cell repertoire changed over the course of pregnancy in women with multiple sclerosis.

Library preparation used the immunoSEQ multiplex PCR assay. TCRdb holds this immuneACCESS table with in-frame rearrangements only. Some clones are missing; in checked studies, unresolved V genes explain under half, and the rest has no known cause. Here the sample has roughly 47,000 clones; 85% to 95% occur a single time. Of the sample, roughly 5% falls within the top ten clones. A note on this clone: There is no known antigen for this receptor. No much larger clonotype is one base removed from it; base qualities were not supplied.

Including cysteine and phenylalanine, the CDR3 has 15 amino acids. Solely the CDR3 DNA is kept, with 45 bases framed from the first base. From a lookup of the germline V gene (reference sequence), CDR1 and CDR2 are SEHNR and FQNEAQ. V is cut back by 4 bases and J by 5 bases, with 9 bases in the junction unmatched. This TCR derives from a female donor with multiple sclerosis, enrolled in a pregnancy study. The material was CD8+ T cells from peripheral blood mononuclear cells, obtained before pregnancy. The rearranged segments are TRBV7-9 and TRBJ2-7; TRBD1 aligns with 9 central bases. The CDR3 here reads CASSSPGQGIHEQYF. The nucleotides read TGTGCCAGCAGCTCACCCGGACAGGGGATCCACGAGCAGTACTTC.